The present T cell receptor beta chain was sequenced within a study of cytomegalovirus exposure and HLA in healthy donors. Study at large: A subsequent analysis reported that the 100 to 150 validation repertoires were produced on the same platform that had also been used for the roughly 670 first-cohort repertoires.

Study results and limitations: The study put some 160 TCR beta chains on its list as cytomegalovirus-associated. Across donors, most TCRs were seen rarely, yet some public ones were widespread.

Using immunoSEQ multiplex PCR, the repertoire was profiled, and TCRdb retains in-frame clones only, with some absent. The table has 200,000 to 300,000 clones, roughly 87% seen once; the top ten hold more than 10%. Details on this clone: The antigen is not known.

The donors were members of the validation cohort comprising over a hundred subjects, separate from the roughly 690-subject first cohort. Sequencing was performed on PBMCs. The receptor comes from a man younger than 35 in good health and CMV-seropositive.

The CDR3 loop is CASSVFGDSNQPQHF. The CDR3 nucleotides are TGTGCCAGCAGCGTATTTGGGGATAGCAATCAGCCCCAGCATTTT. The chain recombines TRBV9 with TRBJ1-5; no firm D call. Looked up from germline, CDR1 is SGDLS and CDR2 is YYNGEE. The CDR3 loop spans 15 amino acids. V lost 1 base and J 0 bases, leaving 8 bases between the germline ends.